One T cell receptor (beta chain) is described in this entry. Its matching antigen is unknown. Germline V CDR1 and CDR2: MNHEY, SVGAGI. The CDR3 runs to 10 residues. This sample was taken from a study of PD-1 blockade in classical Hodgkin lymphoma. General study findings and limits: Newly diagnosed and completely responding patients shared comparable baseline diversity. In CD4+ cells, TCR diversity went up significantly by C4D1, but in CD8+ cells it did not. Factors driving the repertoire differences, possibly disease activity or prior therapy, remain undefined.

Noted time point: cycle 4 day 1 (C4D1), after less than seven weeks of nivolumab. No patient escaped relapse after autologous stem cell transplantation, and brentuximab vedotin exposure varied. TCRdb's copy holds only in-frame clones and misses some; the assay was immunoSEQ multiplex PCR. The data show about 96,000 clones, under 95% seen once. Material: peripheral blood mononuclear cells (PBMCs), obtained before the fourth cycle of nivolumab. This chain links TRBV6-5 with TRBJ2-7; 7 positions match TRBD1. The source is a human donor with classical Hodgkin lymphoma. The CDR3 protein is CARGPLEQYF. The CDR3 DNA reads TGTGCTAGGGGGCCCCTCGAGCAGTACTTC.